The rows below give T cell receptor beta chains drawn from one sample of a study of neurological immune-mediated disorders. TCRdb re-called the 5' RACE reads through MiXCR, storing one row per CDR3 protein. Here the sample spans 71,000 or so distinct CDR3 sequences, 12% to 15% being singletons. Sample: PBMCs. All receptors come from a female donor with HTLV-1-associated myelopathy (HAM/TSP). CDR3s include the opening cysteine and the closing phenylalanine or tryptophan. The order of the fields is D gene, J gene, V gene, clone size, CDR3 DNA, CDR3 protein. D genes are given only for firm matches. Not all rows give a size; the values are once, few, many and, for expanded clones, a class.

D gene: NA
J gene: TRBJ2-2
V gene: TRBV20-1
clone size: many
CDR3 DNA: TGCAGTGCTCAACGCGGGGCTCTATCCACCGGGGAGCTGTTTTTT
CDR3 protein: CSAQRGALSTGELFF

D gene: NA
J gene: TRBJ2-7
V gene: TRBV20-1
clone size: many
CDR3 DNA: TGCAGCGCACCACGAGGGGGAGGAGGGGAGCAGTACTTC
CDR3 protein: CSAPRGGGGEQYF

D gene: TRBD1
J gene: TRBJ2-1
V gene: TRBV28
clone size: many
CDR3 DNA: TGTGCCAGCAGGGGACAGGGAGTCGGGTATGAGCAGTTCTTC
CDR3 protein: CASRGQGVGYEQFF

D gene: TRBD2
J gene: TRBJ2-7
V gene: TRBV20-1
clone size: NA
CDR3 DNA: TGCAGTGTAAGCGGGGGGAACTCCTACGAGCAGTACTTC
CDR3 protein: CSVSGGNSYEQYF

D gene: NA
J gene: TRBJ1-1
V gene: TRBV6-1
clone size: NA
CDR3 DNA: TGTGCCAGCAGTGAAGAGGTCGGATTGAACACTGAAGCTTTCTTT
CDR3 protein: CASSEEVGLNTEAFF

D gene: TRBD2
J gene: TRBJ2-1
V gene: TRBV5-1
clone size: many
CDR3 DNA: TGCGCCAGCAGCCAAACTAGCGGGGGGGCTTTGGATGAGCAGTTCTTC
CDR3 protein: CASSQTSGGALDEQFF

D gene: NA
J gene: TRBJ1-2
V gene: TRBV2
clone size: NA
CDR3 DNA: TGTGCCAGCGGTTGGACTGACTATGGCTACACCTTC
CDR3 protein: CASGWTDYGYTF

D gene: NA
J gene: TRBJ2-3
V gene: TRBV12-3/TRBV12-4
clone size: many
CDR3 DNA: TGTGCCAGCAGTTTAGCGGGGGGAAGCACAGATACGCAGTATTTT
CDR3 protein: CASSLAGGSTDTQYF

D gene: NA
J gene: TRBJ2-2
V gene: TRBV7-9
clone size: many
CDR3 DNA: TGTGCCAGCAGCTTAGCGCTGGGGTTTACCGGGGAGCTGTTTTTT
CDR3 protein: CASSLALGFTGELFF

D gene: NA
J gene: TRBJ2-3
V gene: TRBV20-1
clone size: many
CDR3 DNA: TGCAGTGCTCATCAGAGGGATACGCAGTATTTT
CDR3 protein: CSAHQRDTQYF

D gene: TRBD2
J gene: TRBJ2-3
V gene: TRBV4-2
clone size: few
CDR3 DNA: TGTGCCAGCAGCCAAGACCTCAGGCGGGGGGCGAGCACAGATACGCAGTATTTT
CDR3 protein: CASSQDLRRGASTDTQYF

D gene: NA
J gene: TRBJ2-1
V gene: TRBV3-1
clone size: many
CDR3 DNA: TGTGCCAGCAGCGGCCCATTAGGCAATGAGCAGTTCTTC
CDR3 protein: CASSGPLGNEQFF

D gene: NA
J gene: TRBJ2-2
V gene: TRBV9
clone size: once
CDR3 DNA: TGTGCCAGCAGCGTAGTGGTGAGCGGGGAGCTGTTTTTT
CDR3 protein: CASSVVVSGELFF

D gene: NA
J gene: TRBJ2-7
V gene: TRBV9
clone size: many
CDR3 DNA: TGTGCCAGCAGCCGAACCCTCCAGGGCTACGAGCAGTACTTC
CDR3 protein: CASSRTLQGYEQYF

D gene: NA
J gene: TRBJ2-2
V gene: TRBV12-3/TRBV12-4
clone size: few
CDR3 DNA: TGTGCCAGCGGACCACGCAGAGGGGGGGCGACCGGGGAGCTGTTTTTT
CDR3 protein: CASGPRRGGATGELFF

D gene: NA
J gene: TRBJ1-3
V gene: TRBV5-1
clone size: many
CDR3 DNA: TGCGCCAGCAGCTCCCGAGGGACGTTTGGAAACACCATATATTTT
CDR3 protein: CASSSRGTFGNTIYF

D gene: NA
J gene: TRBJ2-7
V gene: TRBV5-5
clone size: NA
CDR3 DNA: TGTGCCAGCAGCTTGGTTCGTACAGGGACCTACGAGCAGTACTTC
CDR3 protein: CASSLVRTGTYEQYF

D gene: TRBD2
J gene: TRBJ2-4
V gene: TRBV20-1
clone size: many
CDR3 DNA: TGCAGTGCTGGACTAGCGGGGGGGCTCCCAAATCGAAACATTCAGTACTTC
CDR3 protein: CSAGLAGGLPNRNIQYF

D gene: NA
J gene: TRBJ1-5
V gene: TRBV29-1
clone size: NA
CDR3 DNA: TGCAGCGTTCAACACAACAATCAGCCCCAGCATTTT
CDR3 protein: CSVQHNNQPQHF

D gene: TRBD1
J gene: TRBJ2-1
V gene: TRBV6-5
clone size: few
CDR3 DNA: TGTGCCAGCAGTTACTCAGGACAGGGTCTGTCTGAGCAGTTCTTC
CDR3 protein: CASSYSGQGLSEQFF

D gene: NA
J gene: TRBJ2-7
V gene: TRBV5-1
clone size: many
CDR3 DNA: TGCGCCAGCAGTAATCCGGACGGCTACGAGCAGTACTTC
CDR3 protein: CASSNPDGYEQYF

D gene: NA
J gene: TRBJ2-3
V gene: TRBV5-1
clone size: many
CDR3 DNA: TGCGCCAGCAGCCCGCCCTTGGGGGGCCAAGCAGATACGCAGTATTTT
CDR3 protein: CASSPPLGGQADTQYF

D gene: NA
J gene: TRBJ2-5
V gene: TRBV20-1
clone size: many
CDR3 DNA: TGCAGTGCTAGAGATCCATTTAAAGGGTCCCAAGAGACCCAGTACTTC
CDR3 protein: CSARDPFKGSQETQYF

D gene: NA
J gene: TRBJ1-1
V gene: TRBV5-5
clone size: many
CDR3 DNA: TGTGCCAGCAGCGACTATATTGGGGCTGAAGCTTTCTTT
CDR3 protein: CASSDYIGAEAFF

D gene: TRBD2
J gene: TRBJ2-3
V gene: TRBV20-1
clone size: many
CDR3 DNA: TGCAGTGCTGAGGACTCGACCCGGGGGGTTACAGATACGCAGTATTTT
CDR3 protein: CSAEDSTRGVTDTQYF

D gene: TRBD1
J gene: TRBJ2-7
V gene: TRBV5-1
clone size: many
CDR3 DNA: TGCGCCAGCAGCTTGACCCATACAGGGGGCTGGGACGAGCAGTACTTC
CDR3 protein: CASSLTHTGGWDEQYF

D gene: NA
J gene: TRBJ2-3
V gene: TRBV5-6
clone size: many
CDR3 DNA: TGTGCCAGCAGCTTGGTCTCGTTCCCAGCGGGTTCGCAGTATTTT
CDR3 protein: CASSLVSFPAGSQYF

D gene: NA
J gene: TRBJ2-6
V gene: TRBV5-1
clone size: few
CDR3 DNA: TGCGCCAGCAGTCTCCCCCTCTCTGGGGCCAACGTCCTGACTTTC
CDR3 protein: CASSLPLSGANVLTF

D gene: NA
J gene: TRBJ2-1
V gene: TRBV11-1
clone size: many
CDR3 DNA: TGTGCCAGCAGCTTAGCCCGTGACCGCAATGAGCAGTTCTTC
CDR3 protein: CASSLARDRNEQFF

D gene: NA
J gene: TRBJ1-5
V gene: TRBV4-2
clone size: many
CDR3 DNA: TGTGCCAGCAGCCTAGGGGATCAGCCCCAGCATTTT
CDR3 protein: CASSLGDQPQHF

D gene: TRBD1
J gene: TRBJ2-2
V gene: TRBV3-1
clone size: many
CDR3 DNA: TGTGCCAGCAGCTTAGGGACAGGGCTCGCCGGGGAGCTGTTTTTT
CDR3 protein: CASSLGTGLAGELFF

D gene: TRBD1
J gene: TRBJ2-7
V gene: TRBV7-9
clone size: many
CDR3 DNA: TGTGCCAGCAGTTCCCCCGGGACAGAAGCCTACGAGCAGTACTTC
CDR3 protein: CASSSPGTEAYEQYF

D gene: NA
J gene: TRBJ2-5
V gene: TRBV29-1
clone size: many
CDR3 DNA: TGCAGCGTTGAAGGCCCGGGTCCCCGAGGGCCCCAGTACTTC
CDR3 protein: CSVEGPGPRGPQYF

D gene: TRBD2
J gene: TRBJ2-3
V gene: TRBV5-5
clone size: many
CDR3 DNA: TGTGCCAGCAGCTCCCGGGACTACACAGATACGCAGTATTTT
CDR3 protein: CASSSRDYTDTQYF

D gene: NA
J gene: TRBJ1-2
V gene: TRBV10-3
clone size: NA
CDR3 DNA: TGTGCCATCAGTGGAGTGAGGGAAGGAGGCTACACCTTC
CDR3 protein: CAISGVREGGYTF

D gene: NA
J gene: TRBJ2-1
V gene: TRBV27
clone size: many
CDR3 DNA: TGTGCCAGCAGTTTACTGGGGCATGACAATGAGCAGTTCTTC
CDR3 protein: CASSLLGHDNEQFF

D gene: NA
J gene: TRBJ2-3
V gene: TRBV20-1
clone size: many
CDR3 DNA: TGCAGTGCTAGAACTGACAGCACAGATACGCAGTATTTT
CDR3 protein: CSARTDSTDTQYF

D gene: NA
J gene: TRBJ2-7
V gene: TRBV20-1
clone size: many
CDR3 DNA: TGCAGTGCTAGGGTAGGGGTCGGCGAGCAGTACTTC
CDR3 protein: CSARVGVGEQYF

D gene: NA
J gene: TRBJ1-1
V gene: TRBV28
clone size: many
CDR3 DNA: TGTGCCAGCACTCCTGGGGTGGGACTTGAAGCTTTCTTT
CDR3 protein: CASTPGVGLEAFF

D gene: NA
J gene: TRBJ2-1
V gene: TRBV5-1
clone size: many
CDR3 DNA: TGCGCCAGCAGCACAAGACAGGGACTCTACAATGAGCAGTTCTTC
CDR3 protein: CASSTRQGLYNEQFF

D gene: TRBD2
J gene: TRBJ2-2
V gene: TRBV12-3/TRBV12-4
clone size: many
CDR3 DNA: TGTGCCAGCAGTTTTTCTAGCGGGAACACCGGGGAGCTGTTTTTT
CDR3 protein: CASSFSSGNTGELFF

D gene: TRBD2
J gene: TRBJ2-2
V gene: TRBV7-2
clone size: NA
CDR3 DNA: TGTGCCAGCAGCCCCGGGGGGATCGCCGGGGAGCTGTTTTTT
CDR3 protein: CASSPGGIAGELFF

D gene: NA
J gene: TRBJ2-5
V gene: TRBV18
clone size: NA
CDR3 DNA: TGTGCCAGCTCACCACCACCATACGGGGAGACCCAGTACTTC
CDR3 protein: CASSPPPYGETQYF

D gene: TRBD1
J gene: TRBJ1-2
V gene: TRBV18
clone size: NA
CDR3 DNA: TGTGCCAGCTCACCCCCGGAAGGGGGCTTCTATGGCTACACCTTC
CDR3 protein: CASSPPEGGFYGYTF

D gene: TRBD1
J gene: TRBJ2-1
V gene: TRBV5-1
clone size: many
CDR3 DNA: TGCGCCAGCAGCCGGGGACAGGGAGACAATGAGCAGTTCTTC
CDR3 protein: CASSRGQGDNEQFF

D gene: TRBD1
J gene: TRBJ2-7
V gene: TRBV10-3
clone size: many
CDR3 DNA: TGTGCCATCAGGCGCGGACAGCAGGGGGTCCACGAGCAGTACTTC
CDR3 protein: CAIRRGQQGVHEQYF

D gene: TRBD1
J gene: TRBJ2-3
V gene: TRBV27
clone size: NA
CDR3 DNA: TGTGCCAGCAGTTTACGGGACAGGGGAAGGGCAGATACGCAGTATTTT
CDR3 protein: CASSLRDRGRADTQYF

D gene: NA
J gene: TRBJ2-3
V gene: TRBV12-3/TRBV12-4
clone size: many
CDR3 DNA: TGTGCCAGCAGTCTGCACAGCCAGCGGAGCACAGATACGCAGTATTTT
CDR3 protein: CASSLHSQRSTDTQYF

D gene: TRBD1
J gene: TRBJ1-6
V gene: TRBV15
clone size: many
CDR3 DNA: TGTGCCACCAGCCTTAACAGGGGATCTTCACCCCTCCACTTT
CDR3 protein: CATSLNRGSSPLHF

D gene: NA
J gene: TRBJ1-1
V gene: TRBV2
clone size: many
CDR3 DNA: TGTGCCAGCAGCCCCGTGCTCGGCACTGAAGCTTTCTTT
CDR3 protein: CASSPVLGTEAFF

D gene: TRBD1
J gene: TRBJ2-5
V gene: TRBV7-2
clone size: few
CDR3 DNA: TGTGCCAGCGCGCAGGACAGGTCTTGGGAGACCCAGTACTTC
CDR3 protein: CASAQDRSWETQYF

D gene: TRBD2
J gene: TRBJ2-1
V gene: TRBV15
clone size: few
CDR3 DNA: TGTGCTACCAGCATCCCTAGCGGCTCCTACAATGAGCAGTTCTTC
CDR3 protein: CATSIPSGSYNEQFF

D gene: NA
J gene: TRBJ2-6
V gene: TRBV12-3/TRBV12-4
clone size: many
CDR3 DNA: TGTGCCAGCAGTACGGGGCGCTCTGGGGCCAACGTCCTGACTTTC
CDR3 protein: CASSTGRSGANVLTF